These 20 T cell receptor beta chains originate from one sample sequenced in a study of shared clonotypes between healthy human individuals. Assay: immunoSEQ multiplex PCR; the TCRdb copy retains only in-frame clones and omits some. The sample yields 1.5 million to 1.9 million clones, 95% to 99% seen once. Input material: naive CD4+ T cells sorted from blood. Subset meaning: CD45RA+ positively selected. The receptors stem from a man younger than 40 in good health.

A note on this clone: The identical CDR3 is also encoded by other nucleotide sequences in the sample. The CDR3 loop reads CASSLDPSSTDTQYF. The CDR3 coding sequence is TGCGCCAGCAGCTTGGACCCGTCTAGCACAGATACGCAGTATTTT. The chain employs TRBV5-1 and TRBJ2-3; D gene ambiguous. Trimming took off 0 bases at V and 0 bases at J, with 8 bases between the two ends. The CDR3 spans 15 residues. Germline CDR1 and CDR2: SGHRS and YFSETQ. Full variable domain (rest looked up from reference TRBV5-1 and TRBJ2-3): KAGVTQTPRYLIKTRGQQVTLSCSPISGHRSVSWYQQTPGQGLQFLFEYFSETQRNKGNFPGRFSGRQFSNSRSEMNVSTLELGDSALYLCASSLDPSSTDTQYFGPGTRLTVL.

The rearrangement joins TRBV29-1 to TRBJ2-5; perhaps TRBD2 as D (6 bases). CDR1 and CDR2 from the germline V gene are SQVTM and ANQGSEA. The V gene lost 5 bases and the J gene lost 2 bases, with 15 bases spanning the gap. The CDR3 covers 14 residues. The DNA of the CDR3 is TGCAGCGTTCGGGCGGAGGGCTGGCAAGAGACCCAGTACTTC. Translation gives CSVRAEGWQETQYF. The full variable domain, with the rest looked up from reference TRBV29-1 and TRBJ2-5, is SAVISQKPSRDICQRGTSLTIQCQVDSQVTMMFWYRQQPGQSLTLIATANQGSEATYESGFVIDKFPISRPNLTFSTLTVSNMSPEDSSIYLCSVRAEGWQETQYFGPGTRLLVL.

This sequence joins TRBV10-1 and TRBJ2-5; tentatively, D is TRBD2 (5 bases). Trimming took 0 bases from V and 5 from J, leaving 13 bases between them. Germline CDR1 WNHNN, CDR2 SYGVQD (reference sequence). The CDR3 totals 15 residues. The CDR3, as DNA: TGCGCCAGCAGTGAGTCTAGGACGGGCGGGGAGACCCAGTACTTC. Translation gives CASSESRTGGETQYF.

This chain joins TRBV5-1 and TRBJ1-5; D is unclear. The CDR3 contains 14 residues. Germline V gene lookup returns CDR1 SGHRS and CDR2 YFSETQ. The V end was cut by 2 bases, the J end by 5 bases, with 11 bases between. The CDR3 DNA is TGCGCCAGCAGCTTTGGGGAGACGGATCAGCCCCAGCATTTT. Residues: CASSFGETDQPQHF.

As for this clone: Other DNA sequences in this specimen translate into the identical CDR3. This chain links TRBV7-9 with TRBJ2-3; 10 bases are a match to TRBD2. The V segment lost 7 bases and the J segment 0 bases; nucleotides outside the gene matches: 4. The CDR3 covers 15 residues. Germline CDR1 SEHNR, CDR2 FQNEAQ (reference sequence). CDR3 sequence (DNA): TGTGCCAGCACTTTAGCGGGAGGTAGCACAGATACGCAGTATTTT. This sequence encodes CASTLAGGSTDTQYF. Together with reference TRBV7-9 and TRBJ2-3, the CDR3 gives the full variable domain: DTGVSQNPRHKITKRGQNVTFRCDPISEHNRLYWYRQTLGQGPEFLTYFQNEAQLEKSRLLSDRFSAERPKGSFSTLEIQRTEQGDSAMYLCASTLAGGSTDTQYFGPGTRLTVL.

Note on this clone: Other DNA sequences in the same sample also yield this CDR3. The CDR3 nucleotides are TGTGCCAGCAGGTACAGGGGGGGCACTGAAGCTTTCTTT. Encoded protein: CASRYRGGTEAFF. The genes are TRBV6-5 and TRBJ1-1; 8 bases are shared with TRBD1. Germline lookup yields CDR1 MNHEY and CDR2 SVGAGI. V lost 6 bases and J lost 4; bases outside the gene matches: 4. The CDR3 is 13 amino acids.

The rearrangement joins TRBV19 to TRBJ1-2; tentatively, D is TRBD1 (5 bases). The V end lost 3 bases, the J end lost 0 bases, and 17 bases lay between the germline ends. The CDR3 covers 17 residues. Germline loops: CDR1 LNHDA, CDR2 SQIVND (reference sequence). In DNA, the CDR3 is TGTGCCAGTAGTATCCCCCCTGGGACGGGAACTAACTATGGCTACACCTTC. Translating gives CASSIPPGTGTNYGYTF.

This chain connects TRBV7-2 to TRBJ1-1, with TRBD1 matching 7 bases. The CDR3 contains 14 residues. Germline-derived CDR1 and CDR2 are SGHTA and FQGNSA. J was trimmed by 6 bases and V by 3 bases; bases with no gene match: 7. This chain's CDR3 is CASSFQGDNPEAFF. CDR3 coding DNA: TGTGCCAGCAGCTTTCAGGGGGATAACCCTGAAGCTTTCTTT.

This chain connects TRBV5-4 to TRBJ2-3, with a tentative D call TRBD2 (5 bases). The germline V and J ends were trimmed by 0 bases and 0 bases, with 8 bases remaining between them. The CDR3 length is 15 residues. Germline CDR1 and CDR2: SGHNT and YYREEE (reference sequence). The chain's CDR3 is CASSLAGSSTDTQYF. In DNA, the CDR3 is TGTGCCAGCAGCTTGGCGGGGTCTAGCACAGATACGCAGTATTTT.

The chain is built from TRBV7-8 and TRBJ1-2; D uncertain. V lost 5 bases and J 5 bases, leaving 9 bases between the germline ends. The CDR3 sequence is 12 residues long. Germline V gene data show CDR1 as SGHVS and CDR2 as FQNEAQ. For the CDR3, the DNA is TGTGCCAGCAGCCAGACGGGTTATGGCTACACCTTC. Protein product: CASSQTGYGYTF.

With regard to this clone: Other DNA variants within this sample encode the same CDR3. The rearrangement links TRBV9 to TRBJ2-3; 8 bases map to TRBD2. V gave up 0 bases and J gave up 0 bases; unmatched junction bases: 3. The length of the CDR3 is 16 residues. Germline loops: CDR1 SGDLS, CDR2 YYNGEE. CDR3 loop: CASSVAASGSTDTQYF. CDR3 nucleotides: TGTGCCAGCAGCGTAGCGGCTAGCGGGAGCACAGATACGCAGTATTTT.

The V and J genes are TRBV6-1 and TRBJ2-7; 8 bases fit TRBD2. The length of the CDR3 is 14 residues. Per the germline V gene, CDR1 is MNHNS and CDR2 is SASEGT. The J segment lost 3 bases and the V segment lost 4 bases, leaving 5 bases of the junction unmatched. The CDR3 reads CASSVTSGIYEQYF. CDR3 DNA: TGTGCCAGCAGTGTCACTAGCGGAATCTACGAGCAGTACTTC.

For this clone: Different DNA sequences within this sample yield the same CDR3. The chain is built from TRBV11-3 and TRBJ2-1, with no clear D. This CDR3 is 13 amino acids long. From germline, CDR1 is SGHNT and CDR2 YENEEA. V dropped 1 base and J dropped 4 bases, with 5 bases sitting between them. The CDR3 is CASSLGGYNEQFF. CDR3 in DNA: TGTGCCAGCAGCTTAGGAGGATACAATGAGCAGTTCTTC.

This chain uses TRBV9 with TRBJ2-7; the D gene is possibly TRBD1 (6 bases). Germline V gene sequence: CDR1 SGDLS, CDR2 YYNGEE. The CDR3 spans 14 residues. V was pared by 4 bases and J by 1 base, with 12 bases between. CDR3 loop: CASSSKGGSYEQYF. The CDR3 DNA reads as TGTGCCAGCAGCTCCAAAGGGGGATCCTACGAGCAGTACTTC.

This chain connects TRBV9 to TRBJ2-1; the D gene is possibly TRBD1 (6 bases). The CDR3 has 15 residues. Germline V gene data show CDR1 as SGDLS and CDR2 as YYNGEE. Trimming left V 0 bases short and J 9 bases short, with 16 bases between. Here the CDR3 DNA reads TGTGCCAGCAGCGTAGGACACAGGGAAGAGGGTGAGCAGTTCTTC. Protein: CASSVGHREEGEQFF.

This clone has a single count. V and J are TRBV11-2 and TRBJ2-1, with 7 bases matching TRBD2. J was trimmed by 4 bases and V by 8 bases; bases with no gene match: 14. The CDR3 is 16 residues long. The germline CDR1 and CDR2 sequences are SGHAT and FQNNGV. CDR3 protein: CASSPQGAGAYNEQFF. The CDR3 DNA reads TGTGCCAGCTCCCCCCAAGGGGCGGGAGCATACAATGAGCAGTTCTTC.

This clone was counted a single time. V and J are TRBV7-9 and TRBJ2-3, with D perhaps assigned TRBD1 or TRBD2 (5 bases each). CDR3 length equals 16 residues. Germline CDR1 SEHNR, CDR2 FQNEAQ (reference sequence). V shed 5 bases and J shed 4 bases, with 19 bases lying between them. The CDR3 bases are TGTGCCAGCAGCCGGGACCGCTTAGACGAGTCAGATACGCAGTATTTT. Translation: CASSRDRLDESDTQYF.

The chain employs TRBV7-2 and TRBJ2-1; 10 nucleotides agree with TRBD2. Trimming cost V 1 base and J 15 bases; bases outside gene matches: 6. Germline CDR1 is SGHTA and CDR2 is FQGNSA. This CDR3 is 13 amino acids long. CDR3 sequence reads: CASSLERAGGPFF. For the CDR3, the DNA is TGTGCCAGCAGCTTAGAGCGAGCGGGAGGGCCGTTCTTC.

This clone appeared once. This chain connects TRBV9 to TRBJ2-3; D might be TRBD1 or TRBD2, each matching 5 bases. This CDR3 has 15 amino acids. V was clipped by 0 bases and J by 5 bases, with 13 bases between them. Per germline, CDR1 SGDLS and CDR2 YYNGEE. CDR3 in amino acids: CASSVVGRAGDTQYF. The CDR3 DNA reads TGTGCCAGCAGCGTAGTGGGCAGGGCGGGAGATACGCAGTATTTT.

Only one count was recorded for this clone. J is TRBJ2-7 and V is TRBV15; 13 bases fit TRBD2. CDR3 length: 15 residues. Losses at the gene ends were 5 bases for V and 7 bases for J; bases not matched to a gene: 8. Germline V gene lookup returns CDR1 LNHNV and CDR2 YYDKDF (reference sequence). CDR3 loop: CATSGRLAGGSEQYF. CDR3 DNA sequence: TGTGCCACCAGCGGACGACTAGCGGGAGGAAGTGAGCAGTACTTC.